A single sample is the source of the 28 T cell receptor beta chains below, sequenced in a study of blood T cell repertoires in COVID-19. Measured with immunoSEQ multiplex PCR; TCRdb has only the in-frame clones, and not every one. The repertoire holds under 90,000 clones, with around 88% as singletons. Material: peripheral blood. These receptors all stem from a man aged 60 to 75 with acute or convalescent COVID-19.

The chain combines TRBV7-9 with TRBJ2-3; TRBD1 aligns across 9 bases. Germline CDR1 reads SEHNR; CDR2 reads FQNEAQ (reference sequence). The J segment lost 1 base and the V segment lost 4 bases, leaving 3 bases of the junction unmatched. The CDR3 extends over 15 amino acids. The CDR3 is CASSSTGGGTDTQYF. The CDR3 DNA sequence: TGTGCCAGCAGCTCCACAGGGGGCGGCACAGATACGCAGTATTTT.

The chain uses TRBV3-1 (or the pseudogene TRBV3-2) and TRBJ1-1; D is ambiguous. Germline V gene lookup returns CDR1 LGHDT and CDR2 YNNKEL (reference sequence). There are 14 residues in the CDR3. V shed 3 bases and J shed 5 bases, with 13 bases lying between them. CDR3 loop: CASSHKQERTEAFF. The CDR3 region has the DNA TGTGCCAGCAGCCACAAACAAGAAAGAACTGAAGCTTTCTTT.

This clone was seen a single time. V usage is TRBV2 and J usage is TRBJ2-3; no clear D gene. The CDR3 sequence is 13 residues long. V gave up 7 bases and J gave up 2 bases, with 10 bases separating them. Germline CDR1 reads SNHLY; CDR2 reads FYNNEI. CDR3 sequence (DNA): TGTGCCAGCAATCCTCCCTACACAGATACGCAGTATTTT. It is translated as CASNPPYTDTQYF.

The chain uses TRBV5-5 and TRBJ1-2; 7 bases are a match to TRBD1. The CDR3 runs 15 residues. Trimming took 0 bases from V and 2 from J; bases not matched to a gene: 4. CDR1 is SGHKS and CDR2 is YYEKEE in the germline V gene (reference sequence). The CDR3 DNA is TGTGCCAGCAGCTTGGGACAGGGAGCAAACTATGGCTACACCTTC. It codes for CASSLGQGANYGYTF.

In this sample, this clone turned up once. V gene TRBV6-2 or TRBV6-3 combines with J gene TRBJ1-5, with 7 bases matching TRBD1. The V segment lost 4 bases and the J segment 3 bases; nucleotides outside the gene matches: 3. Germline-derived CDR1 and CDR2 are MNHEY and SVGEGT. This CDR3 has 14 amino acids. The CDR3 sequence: CASSLTGYNQPQHF. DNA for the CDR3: TGTGCCAGCAGTTTGACAGGGTACAATCAGCCCCAGCATTTT.

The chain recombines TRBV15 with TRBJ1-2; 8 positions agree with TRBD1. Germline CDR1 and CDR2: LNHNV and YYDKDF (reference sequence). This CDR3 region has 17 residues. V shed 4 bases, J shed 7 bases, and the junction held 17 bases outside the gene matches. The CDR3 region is CATSKGLTGDGFGGYTF. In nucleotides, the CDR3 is TGTGCCACCAGCAAAGGTCTGACAGGGGATGGTTTTGGTGGCTACACCTTC. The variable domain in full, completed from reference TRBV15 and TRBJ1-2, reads DAMVIQNPRYQVTQFGKPVTLSCSQTLNHNVMYWYQQKSSQAPKLLFHYYDKDFNNEADTPDNFQSRRPNTSFCFLDIRSPGLGDTAMYLCATSKGLTGDGFGGYTFGSGTRLTVV.

CDR3 DNA sequence: TGTGCCAGCAGTGTACAGGGGCACTACTCTGGGGCCAACGTCCTGACTTTC. Its translation is CASSVQGHYSGANVLTF. The rearrangement links TRBV2 to TRBJ2-6; 7 bases map to TRBD1. The CDR3 sequence is 17 residues long. Germline lookup yields CDR1 SNHLY and CDR2 FYNNEI. J lost 0 bases, V lost 4 bases, and 6 bases had no gene match. Supplemented by reference TRBV2 and TRBJ2-6, the full variable domain reads EPEVTQTPSHQVTQMGQEVILRCVPISNHLYFYWYRQILGQKVEFLVSFYNNEISEKSEIFDDQFSVERPDGSNFTLKIRSTKLEDSAMYFCASSVQGHYSGANVLTFGAGSRLTVL.

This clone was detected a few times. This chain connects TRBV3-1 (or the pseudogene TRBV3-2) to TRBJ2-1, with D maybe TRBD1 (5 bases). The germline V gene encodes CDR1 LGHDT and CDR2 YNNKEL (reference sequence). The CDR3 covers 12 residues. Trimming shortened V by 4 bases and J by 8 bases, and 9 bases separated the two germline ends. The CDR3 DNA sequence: TGTGCCAGCAGCCTTCAGGGCGATGAGCAGTTCTTC. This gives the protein CASSLQGDEQFF.

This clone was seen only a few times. The CDR3 here is CASSDPNRGHQPQHF. The CDR3 nucleotides are TGTGCCAGCAGTGACCCTAACAGGGGCCATCAGCCCCAGCATTTT. This sequence joins TRBV6-4 and TRBJ1-5, with 7 bases fitting TRBD1. This CDR3 is 15 amino acids long. Unmatched junction bases numbered 6, after V lost 2 bases and J lost 5 bases. Germline V gene lookup returns CDR1 MRHNA and CDR2 SNTAGT.

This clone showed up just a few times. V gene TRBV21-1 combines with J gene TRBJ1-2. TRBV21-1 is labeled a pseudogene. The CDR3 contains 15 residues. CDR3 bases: TGTGCCAGCAGCAAGGTCCCGGGTCGAGGCTATGGCTACACCTTC. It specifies CASSKVPGRGYGYTF.

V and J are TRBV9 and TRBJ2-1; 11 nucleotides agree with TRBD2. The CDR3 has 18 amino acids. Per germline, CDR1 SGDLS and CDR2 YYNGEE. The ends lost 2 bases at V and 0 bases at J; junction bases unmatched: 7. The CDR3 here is CASSVEGGLAGSYNEQFF. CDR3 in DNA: TGTGCCAGCAGCGTTGAGGGAGGACTAGCGGGCTCCTACAATGAGCAGTTCTTC.

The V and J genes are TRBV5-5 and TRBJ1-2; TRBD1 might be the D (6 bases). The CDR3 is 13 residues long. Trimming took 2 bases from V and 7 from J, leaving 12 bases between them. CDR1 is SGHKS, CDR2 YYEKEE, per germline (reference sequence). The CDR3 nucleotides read TGTGCCAGCAGCTTACGGACAGTAACTGGCTACACCTTC. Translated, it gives CASSLRTVTGYTF.

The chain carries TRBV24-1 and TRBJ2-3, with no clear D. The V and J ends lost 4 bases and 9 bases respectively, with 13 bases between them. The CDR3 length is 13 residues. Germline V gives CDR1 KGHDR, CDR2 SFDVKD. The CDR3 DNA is TGTGCCACCAGTGACCTGGGCTTTGGGACGCAGTATTTT. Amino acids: CATSDLGFGTQYF.

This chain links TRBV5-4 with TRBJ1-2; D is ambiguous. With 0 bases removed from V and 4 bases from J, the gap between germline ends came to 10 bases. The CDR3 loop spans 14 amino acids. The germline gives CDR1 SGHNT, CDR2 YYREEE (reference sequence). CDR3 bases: TGTGCCAGCAGCTTGGCCGCGGAAATCTATGGCTACACCTTC. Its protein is CASSLAAEIYGYTF.

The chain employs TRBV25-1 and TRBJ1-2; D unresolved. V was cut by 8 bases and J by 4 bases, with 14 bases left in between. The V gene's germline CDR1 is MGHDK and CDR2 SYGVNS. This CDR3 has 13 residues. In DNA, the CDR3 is TGTGCCAGCTCTTTTGGCCCTCTCTATGGCTACACCTTC. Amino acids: CASSFGPLYGYTF.

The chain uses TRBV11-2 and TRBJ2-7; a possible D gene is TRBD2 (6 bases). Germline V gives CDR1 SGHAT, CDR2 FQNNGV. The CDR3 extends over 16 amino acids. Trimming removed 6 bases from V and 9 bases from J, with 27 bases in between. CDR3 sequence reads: CASRREESLRAVGQYF. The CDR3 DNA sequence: TGTGCCAGCAGGAGGGAGGAGAGCCTACGAGCAGTCGGGCAGTACTTC.

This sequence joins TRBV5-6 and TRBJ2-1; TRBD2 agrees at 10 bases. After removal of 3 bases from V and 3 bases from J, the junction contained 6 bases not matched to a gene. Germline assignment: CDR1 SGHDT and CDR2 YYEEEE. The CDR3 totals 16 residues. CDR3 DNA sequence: TGTGCCAGCAGCTGGCCTCAGCGGGGGGGCTACAATGAGCAGTTCTTC. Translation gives CASSWPQRGGYNEQFF. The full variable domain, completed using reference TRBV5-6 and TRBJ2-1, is DAGVTQSPTHLIKTRGQQVTLRCSPKSGHDTVSWYQQALGQGPQFIFQYYEEEERQRGNFPDRFSGHQFPNYSSELNVNALLLGDSALYLCASSWPQRGGYNEQFFGPGTRLTVL.

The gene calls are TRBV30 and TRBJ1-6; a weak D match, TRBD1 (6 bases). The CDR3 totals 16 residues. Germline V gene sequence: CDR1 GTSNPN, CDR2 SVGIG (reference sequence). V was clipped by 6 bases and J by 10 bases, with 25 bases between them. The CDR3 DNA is TGTGCCTGCCACGGGGACTATACAGGGAGGGGGTCACCCCTCCACTTT. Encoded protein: CACHGDYTGRGSPLHF.

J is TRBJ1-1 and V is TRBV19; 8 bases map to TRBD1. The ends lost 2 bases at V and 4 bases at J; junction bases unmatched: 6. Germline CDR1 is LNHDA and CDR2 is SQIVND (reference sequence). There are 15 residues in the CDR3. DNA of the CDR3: TGTGCCAGTAGTATATCAGGGGGCGGCGGCACTGAAGCTTTCTTT. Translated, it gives CASSISGGGGTEAFF.

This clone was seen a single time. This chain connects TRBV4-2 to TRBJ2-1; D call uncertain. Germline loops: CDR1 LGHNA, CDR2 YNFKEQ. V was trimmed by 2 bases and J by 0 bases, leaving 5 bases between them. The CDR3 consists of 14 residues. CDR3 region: CASSQRSSYNEQFF. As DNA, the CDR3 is TGTGCCAGCAGCCAACGGAGCTCCTACAATGAGCAGTTCTTC.

The CDR3 here is CASSSQGGSGNYGYTF. The CDR3 nucleotides read TGTGCCAGCTCTTCACAGGGGGGGAGCGGTAACTATGGCTACACCTTC. The chain carries TRBV18 and TRBJ1-2, with 8 bases aligning to TRBD1. J lost 1 base, V lost 6 bases, and 10 bases had no gene match. This CDR3 is 16 amino acids long. Germline V gene lookup returns CDR1 KGHSH and CDR2 LQKENI.

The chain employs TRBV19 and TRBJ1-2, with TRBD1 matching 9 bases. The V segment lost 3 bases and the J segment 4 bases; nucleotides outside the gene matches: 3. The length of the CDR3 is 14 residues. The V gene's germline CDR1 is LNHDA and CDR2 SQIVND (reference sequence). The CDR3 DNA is TGTGCCAGTAGTATTTCGACAGGGGGCTATGGCTACACCTTC. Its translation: CASSISTGGYGYTF.

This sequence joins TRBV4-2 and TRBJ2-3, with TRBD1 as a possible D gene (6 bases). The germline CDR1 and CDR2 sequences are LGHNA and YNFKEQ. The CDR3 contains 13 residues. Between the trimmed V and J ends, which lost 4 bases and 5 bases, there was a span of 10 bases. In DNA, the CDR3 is TGTGCCAGCAGCCGAGGGGGTGAAGATACGCAGTATTTT. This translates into CASSRGGEDTQYF.

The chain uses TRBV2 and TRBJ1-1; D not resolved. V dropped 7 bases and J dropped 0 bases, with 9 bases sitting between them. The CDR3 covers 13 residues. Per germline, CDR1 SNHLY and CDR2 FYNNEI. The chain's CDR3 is CASIVLMNTEAFF. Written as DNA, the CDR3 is TGTGCCAGCATCGTACTTATGAACACTGAAGCTTTCTTT.

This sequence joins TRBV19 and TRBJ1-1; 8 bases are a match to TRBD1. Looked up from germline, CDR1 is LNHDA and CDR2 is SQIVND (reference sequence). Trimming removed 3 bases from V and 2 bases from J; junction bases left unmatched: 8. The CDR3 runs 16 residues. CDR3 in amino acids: CASSMILGQGNTEAFF. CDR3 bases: TGTGCCAGTAGTATGATCCTAGGACAGGGAAACACTGAAGCTTTCTTT.

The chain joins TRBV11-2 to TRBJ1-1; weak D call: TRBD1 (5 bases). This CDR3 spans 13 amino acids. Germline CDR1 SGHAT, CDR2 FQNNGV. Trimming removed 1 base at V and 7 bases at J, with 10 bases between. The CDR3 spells CASSLGQGLEAFF. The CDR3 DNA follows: TGTGCCAGCAGCTTAGGTCAGGGTCTTGAAGCTTTCTTT.

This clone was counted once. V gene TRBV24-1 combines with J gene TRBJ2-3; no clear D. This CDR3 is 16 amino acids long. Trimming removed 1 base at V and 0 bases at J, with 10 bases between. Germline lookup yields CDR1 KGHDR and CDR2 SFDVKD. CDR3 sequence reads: CATSDLEFASTDTQYF. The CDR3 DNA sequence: TGTGCCACCAGTGATTTAGAGTTCGCTAGCACAGATACGCAGTATTTT.

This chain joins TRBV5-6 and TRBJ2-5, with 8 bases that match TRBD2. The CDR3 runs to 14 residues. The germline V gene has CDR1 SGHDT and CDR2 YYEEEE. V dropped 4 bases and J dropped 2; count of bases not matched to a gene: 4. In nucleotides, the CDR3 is TGTGCCAGCAGCCAGGGACTAGGGCAAGAGACCCAGTACTTC. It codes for CASSQGLGQETQYF. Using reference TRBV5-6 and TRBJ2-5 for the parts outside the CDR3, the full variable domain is DAGVTQSPTHLIKTRGQQVTLRCSPKSGHDTVSWYQQALGQGPQFIFQYYEEEERQRGNFPDRFSGHQFPNYSSELNVNALLLGDSALYLCASSQGLGQETQYFGPGTRLLVL.